This T cell receptor beta chain came from a study of CD8 T cells in ankylosing spondylitis. Each CDR3 protein gets one entry after TCRdb re-called the 5' RACE reads with MiXCR. The data show about 200,000 distinct CDR3 sequences, with 13% seen just once and about 15% held by the top ten. Overall study results and limits: One TCR beta motif, made up of roughly 8 highly homologous variants, appeared characteristic of ankylosing spondylitis blood.

Comments on this clonotype: The antigen remains unidentified.

This CDR3 has 15 amino acids. V lost 5 bases to trimming and J lost 0 bases, with 13 bases between them. The germline V gene encodes CDR1 SEHNR and CDR2 FQNEAQ (reference sequence). Sequencing was performed on blood, either unsorted or a sorted T cell fraction (not recorded which). The sequence was collected from a male donor with ankylosing spondylitis or in good health (not recorded which). The chain employs TRBV7-9 and TRBJ2-5, with TRBD1 as a possible D gene (5 bases). Here the CDR3 reads CASSARWGHQETQYF. CDR3 DNA: TGTGCCAGCAGCGCGCGGTGGGGCCACCAAGAGACCCAGTACTTC. Complete variable domain (other parts from reference TRBV7-9 and TRBJ2-5): DTGVSQNPRHKITKRGQNVTFRCDPISEHNRLYWYRQTLGQGPEFLTYFQNEAQLEKSRLLSDRFSAERPKGSFSTLEIQRTEQGDSAMYLCASSARWGHQETQYFGPGTRLLVL.